A selection of T cell receptor beta chains follows, all from one sample in a study of blood T cell repertoires in COVID-19. The assay was immunoSEQ multiplex PCR, and TCRdb's table has in-frame clones only and misses some. Here the sample spans roughly 140,000 clones, 84% being singletons. The sample taken for sequencing was peripheral blood. The source is a woman between 45 and 65 years old in a cohort sampled during active or convalescent COVID-19. CDR3s include the opening cysteine and the closing phenylalanine or tryptophan. Each record gives: V gene, D gene, J gene, clone size, CDR3 protein, CDR3 DNA. A D gene is named only where the DNA matches it firmly. Expanded clones are given a class, and other clones once, few, many or no size at all.

v_gene: TRBV19
d_gene: TRBD2
j_gene: TRBJ2-1
abundance: .
CDR3aa: CASRPTSGGADEQFF
CDR3nt: TGTGCCAGTAGGCCTACTAGCGGGGGGGCCGATGAGCAGTTCTTC

v_gene: TRBV10-3
d_gene: .
j_gene: TRBJ1-1
abundance: .
CDR3aa: CAISGAGATEAFF
CDR3nt: TGTGCCATCAGTGGGGCAGGGGCCACTGAAGCTTTCTTT

v_gene: TRBV30
d_gene: .
j_gene: TRBJ1-2
abundance: .
CDR3aa: CARGPTGVIYGYTF
CDR3nt: TGTGCCAGGGGCCCGACCGGGGTCATCTATGGCTACACCTTC

v_gene: TRBV10-3
d_gene: TRBD1
j_gene: TRBJ2-1
abundance: .
CDR3aa: CAIRTGVGDYNEQFF
CDR3nt: TGTGCCATCAGAACAGGGGTGGGGGACTACAATGAGCAGTTCTTC

v_gene: TRBV7-2
d_gene: .
j_gene: TRBJ2-1
abundance: .
CDR3aa: CASSSRDTSRRRRYNEQFF
CDR3nt: TGTGCCAGCAGCTCCCGGGACACAAGCCGCCGGCGCAGGTATAATGAGCAGTTCTTC

v_gene: TRBV3-1/TRBV3-2
d_gene: TRBD1
j_gene: TRBJ1-2
abundance: .
CDR3aa: CASSKGQGWGGYTF
CDR3nt: TGTGCCAGCAGCAAGGGACAGGGATGGGGTGGCTACACCTTC

v_gene: TRBV5-4
d_gene: .
j_gene: TRBJ1-1
abundance: .
CDR3aa: CASSSPTGSTEAFF
CDR3nt: TGTGCCAGCAGCAGCCCGACAGGTAGCACTGAAGCTTTCTTT

v_gene: TRBV3-1/TRBV3-2
d_gene: .
j_gene: TRBJ2-5
abundance: .
CDR3aa: CASSQGDQETQYF
CDR3nt: TGTGCCAGCAGCCAAGGCGACCAAGAGACCCAGTACTTC

v_gene: TRBV7-3
d_gene: .
j_gene: TRBJ1-1
abundance: .
CDR3aa: CASSLTRSENTEAFF
CDR3nt: TGTGCCAGCAGCTTAACTCGGTCCGAGAACACTGAAGCTTTCTTT

v_gene: TRBV12-3/TRBV12-4
d_gene: .
j_gene: TRBJ1-2
abundance: once
CDR3aa: CASSPQGRYGYTF
CDR3nt: TGTGCCAGCAGTCCCCAGGGGCGCTATGGCTACACCTTC

v_gene: TRBV12-3/TRBV12-4
d_gene: .
j_gene: TRBJ1-3
abundance: .
CDR3aa: CASSYSGNTIYF
CDR3nt: TGTGCCAGCAGCTACTCTGGAAACACCATATATTTT

v_gene: TRBV6-6
d_gene: .
j_gene: TRBJ2-2
abundance: .
CDR3aa: CASHEQGANTGELFF
CDR3nt: TGTGCCAGCCATGAACAGGGCGCGAACACCGGGGAGCTGTTTTTT

v_gene: TRBV6-6
d_gene: TRBD1
j_gene: TRBJ1-5
abundance: .
CDR3aa: CASSYSRTGGNQPQHF
CDR3nt: TGTGCCAGCAGTTACTCGCGGACAGGGGGTAATCAGCCCCAGCATTTT

v_gene: TRBV2
d_gene: .
j_gene: TRBJ1-2
abundance: .
CDR3aa: CASIVQTFLRGYTF
CDR3nt: TGTGCCAGCATAGTACAGACCTTTTTGCGTGGCTACACCTTC

v_gene: TRBV7-9
d_gene: TRBD1
j_gene: TRBJ2-7
abundance: .
CDR3aa: CASSTIKGANPSYEQYF
CDR3nt: TGTGCCAGCAGCACGATTAAGGGGGCAAATCCCTCCTACGAGCAGTACTTC

v_gene: TRBV27
d_gene: TRBD1
j_gene: TRBJ1-2
abundance: .
CDR3aa: CASRQDRVGYGYTF
CDR3nt: TGTGCCAGCAGGCAGGACAGGGTGGGCTATGGCTACACCTTC

v_gene: TRBV6-1
d_gene: .
j_gene: TRBJ2-5
abundance: .
CDR3aa: CASSEPARGAETQYF
CDR3nt: TGTGCCAGCAGTGAACCGGCCAGGGGTGCAGAGACCCAGTACTTC

v_gene: TRBV30
d_gene: TRBD2
j_gene: TRBJ2-5
abundance: .
CDR3aa: CAWSVGGGRGQETQYF
CDR3nt: TGTGCCTGGAGTGTGGGCGGGGGTAGAGGGCAAGAGACCCAGTACTTC

v_gene: TRBV5-1
d_gene: .
j_gene: TRBJ2-7
abundance: .
CDR3aa: CASSLAGVSGEQYF
CDR3nt: TGCGCCAGCAGCTTGGCGGGGGTCTCCGGGGAGCAGTACTTC

v_gene: TRBV2
d_gene: TRBD1
j_gene: TRBJ2-7
abundance: .
CDR3aa: CASSERQGAYEQYF
CDR3nt: TGTGCCAGCAGTGAAAGACAGGGGGCCTACGAGCAGTACTTC

v_gene: TRBV5-1
d_gene: .
j_gene: TRBJ1-5
abundance: .
CDR3aa: CASRFTDSEDQPQHF
CDR3nt: TGCGCCAGCAGGTTTACTGACAGTGAAGATCAGCCCCAGCATTTT

v_gene: TRBV30
d_gene: .
j_gene: TRBJ1-6
abundance: .
CDR3aa: CAWRQGGPPLHF
CDR3nt: TGTGCCTGGAGGCAGGGAGGACCACCCCTCCACTTT

v_gene: TRBV27
d_gene: .
j_gene: TRBJ1-2
abundance: .
CDR3aa: CASSLFGRGGYTF
CDR3nt: TGTGCCAGCAGTTTATTCGGCAGGGGTGGCTACACCTTC

v_gene: TRBV7-8
d_gene: TRBD1
j_gene: TRBJ2-3
abundance: .
CDR3aa: CASSLARWTGPGDTQYF
CDR3nt: TGTGCCAGCAGCTTAGCTCGTTGGACAGGGCCCGGCGATACGCAGTATTTT

v_gene: TRBV5-6
d_gene: .
j_gene: TRBJ2-3
abundance: .
CDR3aa: CASSPGTTSTDTQYF
CDR3nt: TGTGCCAGCAGCCCGGGAACAACTAGCACAGATACGCAGTATTTT

v_gene: TRBV5-1
d_gene: .
j_gene: TRBJ1-1
abundance: once
CDR3aa: CASSPVPEAFF
CDR3nt: TGCGCCAGCAGCCCGGTTCCTGAAGCTTTCTTT

v_gene: TRBV7-9
d_gene: .
j_gene: TRBJ1-1
abundance: .
CDR3aa: CASSVLNRETFF
CDR3nt: TGTGCCAGCAGCGTTCTTAACAGGGAGACTTTCTTT

v_gene: TRBV5-1
d_gene: TRBD1
j_gene: TRBJ2-5
abundance: .
CDR3aa: CASSLAWTGGETQYF
CDR3nt: TGCGCCAGCAGCTTGGCTTGGACAGGGGGAGAGACCCAGTACTTC

v_gene: TRBV7-2
d_gene: .
j_gene: TRBJ1-1
abundance: .
CDR3aa: CASSFLQGDTEAFF
CDR3nt: TGTGCCAGCAGCTTTTTACAGGGAGACACTGAAGCTTTCTTT

v_gene: TRBV19
d_gene: .
j_gene: TRBJ1-2
abundance: once
CDR3aa: CASSIGGRAHYGYTF
CDR3nt: TGTGCCAGTAGTATAGGGGGCAGGGCTCACTATGGCTACACCTTC

v_gene: TRBV10-3
d_gene: .
j_gene: TRBJ1-1
abundance: .
CDR3aa: CAISTGDTFGTEAFF
CDR3nt: TGTGCCATCAGTACCGGGGACACATTTGGCACTGAAGCTTTCTTT

v_gene: TRBV30
d_gene: .
j_gene: TRBJ2-3
abundance: .
CDR3aa: CGSGTDTQYF
CDR3nt: TGTGGCTCGGGCACAGATACGCAGTATTTT

v_gene: TRBV7-9
d_gene: .
j_gene: TRBJ2-3
abundance: medium-sized
CDR3aa: CASSPNRVDTQYF
CDR3nt: TGTGCCAGCAGCCCAAACAGGGTAGATACGCAGTATTTT

v_gene: TRBV3-1/TRBV3-2
d_gene: .
j_gene: TRBJ1-1
abundance: .
CDR3aa: CASSPLGEAEAFF
CDR3nt: TGTGCCAGCAGCCCCTTAGGGGAAGCTGAAGCTTTCTTT

v_gene: TRBV2
d_gene: .
j_gene: TRBJ1-1
abundance: .
CDR3aa: CASGGGVVKVAEAFF
CDR3nt: TGTGCCAGCGGCGGGGGGGTAGTAAAAGTCGCTGAAGCTTTCTTT

v_gene: TRBV18
d_gene: TRBD1
j_gene: TRBJ2-5
abundance: .
CDR3aa: CASSPLGTGTQETQYF
CDR3nt: TGTGCCAGCTCACCACTTGGGACAGGGACTCAAGAGACCCAGTACTTC

v_gene: TRBV7-3
d_gene: .
j_gene: TRBJ2-3
abundance: .
CDR3aa: CASSLGVHPTDTQYF
CDR3nt: TGTGCCAGCAGCTTAGGTGTACACCCCACAGATACGCAGTATTTT

v_gene: TRBV9
d_gene: .
j_gene: TRBJ1-5
abundance: .
CDR3aa: CASSGCLAENQPQHF
CDR3nt: TGTGCCAGCAGCGGGTGCCTGGCAGAAAATCAGCCCCAGCATTTT

v_gene: TRBV4-3
d_gene: TRBD1
j_gene: TRBJ1-1
abundance: .
CDR3aa: CASSQDRGQGGLF
CDR3nt: TGCGCCAGCAGCCAGGACAGGGGGCAAGGGGGGCTCTTT

v_gene: TRBV11-2
d_gene: TRBD2
j_gene: TRBJ2-5
abundance: .
CDR3aa: CASSLETSGQETQYF
CDR3nt: TGTGCCAGCAGCTTAGAGACTAGCGGCCAAGAGACCCAGTACTTC

v_gene: TRBV5-8
d_gene: TRBD2
j_gene: TRBJ2-3
abundance: .
CDR3aa: CASRRRRTSGGLIRTDTQYF
CDR3nt: TGTGCCAGCAGGCGGAGACGGACTAGCGGGGGACTGATACGAACAGATACGCAGTATTTT

v_gene: TRBV6-5
d_gene: .
j_gene: TRBJ1-2
abundance: .
CDR3aa: CASSSHNRDGGYTF
CDR3nt: TGTGCCAGCAGTTCGCACAACAGGGATGGGGGCTACACCTTC

v_gene: TRBV9
d_gene: TRBD1
j_gene: TRBJ1-2
abundance: .
CDR3aa: CASRESGTDYGYTF
CDR3nt: TGTGCCAGCAGAGAATCCGGGACAGACTATGGCTACACCTTC